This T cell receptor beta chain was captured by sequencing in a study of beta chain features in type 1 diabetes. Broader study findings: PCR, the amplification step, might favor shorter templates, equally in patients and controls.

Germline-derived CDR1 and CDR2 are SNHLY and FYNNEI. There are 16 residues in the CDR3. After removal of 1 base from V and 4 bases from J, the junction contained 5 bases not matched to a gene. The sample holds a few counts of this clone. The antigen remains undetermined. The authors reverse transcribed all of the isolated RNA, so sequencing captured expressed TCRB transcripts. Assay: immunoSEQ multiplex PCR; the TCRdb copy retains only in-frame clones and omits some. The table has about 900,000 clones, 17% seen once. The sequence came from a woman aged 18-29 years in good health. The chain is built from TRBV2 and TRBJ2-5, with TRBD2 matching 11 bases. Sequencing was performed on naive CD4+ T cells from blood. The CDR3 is CASSEVTSGRSETQYF. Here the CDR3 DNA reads TGTGCCAGCAGTGAAGTTACTAGCGGGAGATCAGAGACCCAGTACTTC.